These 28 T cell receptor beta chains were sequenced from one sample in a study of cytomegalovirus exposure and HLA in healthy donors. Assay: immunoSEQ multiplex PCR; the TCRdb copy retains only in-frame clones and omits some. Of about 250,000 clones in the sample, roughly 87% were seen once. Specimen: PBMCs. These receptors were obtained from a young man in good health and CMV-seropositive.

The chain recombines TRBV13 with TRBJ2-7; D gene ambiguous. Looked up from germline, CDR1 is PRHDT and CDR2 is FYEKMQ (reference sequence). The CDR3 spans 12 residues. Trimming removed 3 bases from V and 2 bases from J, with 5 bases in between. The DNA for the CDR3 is TGTGCCAGCAGCTTGAGGACCTACGAGCAGTACTTC. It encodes CASSLRTYEQYF. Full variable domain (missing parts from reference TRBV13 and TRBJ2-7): AAGVIQSPRHLIKEKRETATLKCYPIPRHDTVYWYQQGPGQDPQFLISFYEKMQSDKGSIPDRFSAQQFSDYHSELNMSSLELGDSALYFCASSLRTYEQYFGPGTRLTVT.

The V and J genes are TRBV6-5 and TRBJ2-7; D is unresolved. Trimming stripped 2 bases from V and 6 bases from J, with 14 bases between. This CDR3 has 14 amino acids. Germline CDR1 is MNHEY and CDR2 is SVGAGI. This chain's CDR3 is CASSYDPAILEQYF. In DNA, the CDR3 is TGTGCCAGCAGTTACGATCCAGCGATCCTCGAGCAGTACTTC.

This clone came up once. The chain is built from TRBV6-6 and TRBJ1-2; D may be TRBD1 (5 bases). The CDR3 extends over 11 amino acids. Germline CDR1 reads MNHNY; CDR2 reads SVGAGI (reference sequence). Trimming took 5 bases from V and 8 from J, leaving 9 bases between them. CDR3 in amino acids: CASSTGGGYTF. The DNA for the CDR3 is TGTGCCAGCAGTACGGGGGGAGGCTACACCTTC.

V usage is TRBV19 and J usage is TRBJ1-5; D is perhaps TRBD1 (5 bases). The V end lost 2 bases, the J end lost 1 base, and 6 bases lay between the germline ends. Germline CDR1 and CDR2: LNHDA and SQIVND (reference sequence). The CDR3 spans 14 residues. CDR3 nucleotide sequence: TGTGCCAGTAGTATATGGGACAGCAATCAGCCCCAGCATTTT. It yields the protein CASSIWDSNQPQHF.

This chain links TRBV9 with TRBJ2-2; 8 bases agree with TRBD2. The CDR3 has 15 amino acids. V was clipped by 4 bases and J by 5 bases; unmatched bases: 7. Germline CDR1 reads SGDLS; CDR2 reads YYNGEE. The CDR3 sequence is CASSPQGLGTGELFF. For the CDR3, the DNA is TGTGCCAGCAGCCCCCAGGGACTAGGAACCGGGGAGCTGTTTTTT.

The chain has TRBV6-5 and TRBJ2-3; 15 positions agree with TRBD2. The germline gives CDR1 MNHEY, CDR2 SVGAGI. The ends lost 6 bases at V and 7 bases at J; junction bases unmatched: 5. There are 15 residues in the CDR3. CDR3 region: CASSTGLAGGNTQYF. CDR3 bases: TGTGCCAGCAGCACCGGACTAGCGGGAGGGAATACGCAGTATTTT.

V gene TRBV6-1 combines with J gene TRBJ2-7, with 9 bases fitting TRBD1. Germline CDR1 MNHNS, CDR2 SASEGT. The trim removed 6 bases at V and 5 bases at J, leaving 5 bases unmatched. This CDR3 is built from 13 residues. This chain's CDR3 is CASSLRDRDEQYF. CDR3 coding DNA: TGTGCCAGCAGCCTCAGGGACAGGGACGAGCAGTACTTC.

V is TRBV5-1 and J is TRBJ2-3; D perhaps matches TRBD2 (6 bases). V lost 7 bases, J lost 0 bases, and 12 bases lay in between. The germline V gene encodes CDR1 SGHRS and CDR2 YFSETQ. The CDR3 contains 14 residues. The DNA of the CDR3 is TGCGCCAGCTTTTTAGCGGAAAGCACAGATACGCAGTATTTT. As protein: CASFLAESTDTQYF.

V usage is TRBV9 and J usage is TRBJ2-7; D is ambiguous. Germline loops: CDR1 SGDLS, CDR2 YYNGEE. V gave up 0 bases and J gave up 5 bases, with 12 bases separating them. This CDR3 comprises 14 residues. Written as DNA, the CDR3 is TGTGCCAGCAGCGTAGGGCATAGCTTCCACGAGCAGTACTTC. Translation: CASSVGHSFHEQYF. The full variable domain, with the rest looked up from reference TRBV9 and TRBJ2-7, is DSGVTQTPKHLITATGQRVTLRCSPRSGDLSVYWYQQSLDQGLQFLIQYYNGEERAKGNILERFSAQQFPDLHSELNLSSLELGDSALYFCASSVGHSFHEQYFGPGTRLTVT.

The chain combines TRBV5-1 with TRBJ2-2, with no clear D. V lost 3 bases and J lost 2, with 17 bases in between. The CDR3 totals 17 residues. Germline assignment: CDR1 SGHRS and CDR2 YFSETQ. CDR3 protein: CASSSGVLTYNTGELFF. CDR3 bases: TGCGCCAGCAGCTCGGGCGTACTGACTTACAACACCGGGGAGCTGTTTTTT.

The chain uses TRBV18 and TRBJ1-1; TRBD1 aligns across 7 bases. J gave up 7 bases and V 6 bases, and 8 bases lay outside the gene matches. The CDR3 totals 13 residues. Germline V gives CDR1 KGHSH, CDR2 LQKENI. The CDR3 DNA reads TGTGCCAGCTCCGACGACAGGGATGGTGAAGCTTTCTTT. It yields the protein CASSDDRDGEAFF.

This CDR3 reads CASTHFRVKANEKLFF. The CDR3 bases are TGTGCCAGCACCCATTTCCGGGTGAAGGCTAATGAAAAACTGTTTTTT. The V and J genes are TRBV7-6 and TRBJ1-4; D gene ambiguous. The CDR3 totals 16 residues. V was trimmed by 7 bases and J by 3 bases, leaving 18 bases between them. Per the germline V gene, CDR1 is SGHVS and CDR2 is FNYEAQ.

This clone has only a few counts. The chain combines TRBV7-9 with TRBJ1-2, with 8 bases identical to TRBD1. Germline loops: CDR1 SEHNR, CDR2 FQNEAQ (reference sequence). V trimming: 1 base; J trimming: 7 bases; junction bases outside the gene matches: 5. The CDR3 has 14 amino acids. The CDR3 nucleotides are TGTGCCAGCAGCTTAGTAATAGGACAGGGTGGCTACACCTTC. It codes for CASSLVIGQGGYTF.

The DNA of the CDR3 is TGCGCCAGCAGCTTCGGGTCAGACACCGGGGAGCTGTTTTTT. It translates to CASSFGSDTGELFF. The J gene is TRBJ2-2, the V gene TRBV5-1, with D uncertain. The V gene lost 2 bases and the J gene lost 3 bases, with 8 bases spanning the gap. Germline lookup yields CDR1 SGHRS and CDR2 YFSETQ. The length of the CDR3 is 14 residues.

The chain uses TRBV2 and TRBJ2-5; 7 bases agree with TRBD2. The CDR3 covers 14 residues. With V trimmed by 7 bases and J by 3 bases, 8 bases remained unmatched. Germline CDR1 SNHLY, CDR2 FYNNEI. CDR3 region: CASNGLAVKETQYF. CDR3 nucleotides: TGTGCCAGCAACGGCCTAGCGGTTAAAGAGACCCAGTACTTC.

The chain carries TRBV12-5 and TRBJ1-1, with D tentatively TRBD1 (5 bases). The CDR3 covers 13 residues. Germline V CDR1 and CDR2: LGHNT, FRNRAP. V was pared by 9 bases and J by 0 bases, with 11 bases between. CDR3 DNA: TGTGCTAGCCAGGGTTCTCTGAACACTGAAGCTTTCTTT. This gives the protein CASQGSLNTEAFF.

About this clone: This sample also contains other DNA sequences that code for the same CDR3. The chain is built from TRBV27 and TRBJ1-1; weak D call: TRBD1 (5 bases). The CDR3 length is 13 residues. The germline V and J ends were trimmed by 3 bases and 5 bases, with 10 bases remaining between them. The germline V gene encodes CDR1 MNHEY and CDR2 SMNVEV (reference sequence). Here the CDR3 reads CASSFAGGTEAFF. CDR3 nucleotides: TGTGCCAGCAGTTTCGCGGGGGGTACTGAAGCTTTCTTT.

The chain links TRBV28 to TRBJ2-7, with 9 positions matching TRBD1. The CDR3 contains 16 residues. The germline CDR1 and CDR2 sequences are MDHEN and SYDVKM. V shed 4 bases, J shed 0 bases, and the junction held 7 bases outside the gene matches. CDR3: CASSYWDREDSYEQYF. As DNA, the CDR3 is TGTGCCAGCAGTTATTGGGACAGGGAGGACTCCTACGAGCAGTACTTC.

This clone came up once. For the CDR3, the DNA is TGTGCCAGCAGCCCCCGCGGGGGTAGCGGGTTCTACGAGCAGTACTTC. It yields the protein CASSPRGGSGFYEQYF. V is TRBV7-3 and J is TRBJ2-7; 7 nucleotides align to TRBD2. CDR1 and CDR2 from the germline V gene are SGHTA and FQGTGA. This CDR3 has 16 residues. The junction had 13 bases not matched to a gene; V was cut back by 5 bases and J by 3 bases.

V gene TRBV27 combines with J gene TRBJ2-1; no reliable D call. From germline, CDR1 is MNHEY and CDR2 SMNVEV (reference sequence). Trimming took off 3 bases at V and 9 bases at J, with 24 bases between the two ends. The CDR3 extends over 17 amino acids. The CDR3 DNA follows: TGTGCCAGCAGTTTCTCCCTAGGCAGCTTTCCTAACACTGAGCAGTTCTTC. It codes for CASSFSLGSFPNTEQFF.

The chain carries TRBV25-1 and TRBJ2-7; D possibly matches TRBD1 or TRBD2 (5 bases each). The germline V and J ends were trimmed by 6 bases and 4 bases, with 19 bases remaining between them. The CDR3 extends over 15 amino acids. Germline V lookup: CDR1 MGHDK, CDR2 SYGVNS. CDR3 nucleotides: TGTGCCAGCAGCGAAGGGGACCCTCGGGGTTACGAGCAGTACTTC. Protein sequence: CASSEGDPRGYEQYF.

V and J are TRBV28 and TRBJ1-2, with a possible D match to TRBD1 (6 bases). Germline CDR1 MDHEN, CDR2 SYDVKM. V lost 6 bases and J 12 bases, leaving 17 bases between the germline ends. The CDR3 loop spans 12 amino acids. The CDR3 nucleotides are TGTGCCAGCAGCCCTGGGGGGGGGCATCACACCTTC. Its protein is CASSPGGGHHTF.

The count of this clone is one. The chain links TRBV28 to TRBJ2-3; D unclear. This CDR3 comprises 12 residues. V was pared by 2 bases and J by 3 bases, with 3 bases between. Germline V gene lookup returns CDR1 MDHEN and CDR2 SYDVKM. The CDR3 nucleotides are TGTGCCAGCAGTTTAAGGACAGATACGCAGTATTTT. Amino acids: CASSLRTDTQYF.

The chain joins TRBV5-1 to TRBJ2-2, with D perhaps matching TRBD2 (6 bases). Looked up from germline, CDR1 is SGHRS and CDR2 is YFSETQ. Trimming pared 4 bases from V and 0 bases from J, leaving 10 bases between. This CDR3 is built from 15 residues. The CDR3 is CASSGGGTNTGELFF. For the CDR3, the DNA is TGCGCCAGCAGCGGCGGAGGGACGAACACCGGGGAGCTGTTTTTT.

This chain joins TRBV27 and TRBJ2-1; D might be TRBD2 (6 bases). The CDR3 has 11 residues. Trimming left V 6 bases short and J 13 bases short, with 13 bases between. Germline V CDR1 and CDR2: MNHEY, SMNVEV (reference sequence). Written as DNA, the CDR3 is TGTGCCAGCAGCGCCGGGACTTTTCAGTTCTTC. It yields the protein CASSAGTFQFF.

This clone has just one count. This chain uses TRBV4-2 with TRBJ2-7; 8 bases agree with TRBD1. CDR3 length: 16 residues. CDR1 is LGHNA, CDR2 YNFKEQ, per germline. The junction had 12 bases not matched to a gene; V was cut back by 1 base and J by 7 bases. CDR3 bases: TGTGCCAGCAGCCAAGGGACCGGACAGGGAAGATGGGAGCAGTACTTC. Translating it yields CASSQGTGQGRWEQYF.

CDR3 loop: CASSLGALREQYF. The CDR3 coding sequence is TGTGCCAGCAGCTTGGGTGCACTCCGCGAGCAGTACTTC. This sequence joins TRBV5-6 and TRBJ2-7; D is unresolved. CDR3 length: 13 amino acids. Trimming took off 0 bases at V and 6 bases at J, with 10 bases between the two ends. Germline loops: CDR1 SGHDT, CDR2 YYEEEE. Looking up the rest from reference TRBV5-6 and TRBJ2-7 gives the full variable domain: DAGVTQSPTHLIKTRGQQVTLRCSPKSGHDTVSWYQQALGQGPQFIFQYYEEEERQRGNFPDRFSGHQFPNYSSELNVNALLLGDSALYLCASSLGALREQYFGPGTRLTVT.

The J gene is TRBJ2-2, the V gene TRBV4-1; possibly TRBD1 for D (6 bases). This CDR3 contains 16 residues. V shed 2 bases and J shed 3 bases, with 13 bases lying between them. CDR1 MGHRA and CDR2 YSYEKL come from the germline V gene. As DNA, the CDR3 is TGCGCCAGCAGCCAACCCTACAGGGTGGACACCGGGGAGCTGTTTTTT. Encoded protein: CASSQPYRVDTGELFF.